The 20 T cell receptor beta chains listed next were all sequenced from one sample in a study of T cells after yellow fever vaccination. TCRdb called the 5' RACE reads again in MiXCR, with one record for every CDR3 protein. The sample lists over 65,000 distinct CDR3 sequences, more than 10% occurring once. Here the sequenced sample was CD8+ T cells not binding an NS4B(214-222) dextramer, sorted from PBMCs, taken roughly 23 days after the first yellow fever vaccination. These receptor sequences come from a man between 18 and 35 years old who received the YFV17D yellow fever vaccine.

A few counts support this clonotype. The J gene is TRBJ2-3, the V gene TRBV27; 8 bases match TRBD2. V was pared by 6 bases and J by 4 bases, with 6 bases of the junction left unmatched. The CDR3 loop spans 14 amino acids. Germline V gene sequence: CDR1 MNHEY, CDR2 SMNVEV (reference sequence). The CDR3 loop reads CASSALAAPDTQYF. In DNA, the CDR3 is TGTGCCAGCAGCGCACTAGCGGCTCCAGATACGCAGTATTTT.

V and J are TRBV4-1 and TRBJ2-1, with no clear D. The CDR3 covers 14 residues. Between the trimmed V and J ends, which lost 2 bases and 6 bases, there was a span of 11 bases. The germline CDR1 and CDR2 sequences are MGHRA and YSYEKL. Here the CDR3 reads CASSQSTALNEQFF. The CDR3, as DNA: TGCGCCAGCAGCCAAAGTACTGCCCTCAATGAGCAGTTCTTC.

This clonotype was seen only a few times. This chain connects TRBV27 to TRBJ1-1, with D hard to call. This CDR3 is built from 13 residues. Germline V lookup: CDR1 MNHEY, CDR2 SMNVEV (reference sequence). Trimming removed 4 bases from V and 1 base from J, with 7 bases in between. The CDR3 reads CASSYEKNTEAFF. The CDR3 DNA reads as TGTGCCAGCAGTTATGAAAAGAACACTGAAGCTTTCTTT.

V usage is TRBV4-3 and J usage is TRBJ2-1, with D hard to call. Germline V gene sequence: CDR1 LGHNA, CDR2 YSLEER. V lost 3 bases, J lost 7 bases, and 10 bases lay in between. The CDR3 has 13 residues. CDR3 sequence reads: CASSQGSGNEQFF. The CDR3 DNA sequence: TGCGCCAGCAGCCAGGGTAGTGGGAATGAGCAGTTCTTC.

This chain links TRBV12-3 or TRBV12-4 with TRBJ1-4, with 8 bases aligning to TRBD1. CDR3 length equals 14 residues. J lost 8 bases, V lost 6 bases, and 8 bases had no gene match. CDR3: CASRSQGALEKLFF. Written as DNA, the CDR3 is TGTGCCAGCAGATCCCAGGGGGCCCTAGAAAAACTGTTTTTT.

The chain couples TRBV7-8 to TRBJ2-7, with TRBD1 matching 11 bases. Losses at the gene ends were 5 bases for V and 6 bases for J; bases not matched to a gene: 9. Germline-derived CDR1 and CDR2 are SGHVS and FQNEAQ. This CDR3 spans 15 amino acids. This CDR3 is CASSPPGTGGGEQYV. The CDR3 DNA reads as TGTGCCAGCAGCCCACCCGGGACAGGGGGAGGCGAGCAGTACGTC.

This clonotype was seen at least ten times. The genes are TRBV5-1 and TRBJ2-3, with 8 bases aligning to TRBD1. The junction had 10 bases not matched to a gene; V was cut back by 4 bases and J by 0 bases. CDR1 is SGHRS, CDR2 YFSETQ, per germline. CDR3 size: 17 residues. CDR3 in DNA: TGCGCCAGCAGCCCCCTGCACGGACAGGGAAGCACAGATACGCAGTATTTT. Protein sequence: CASSPLHGQGSTDTQYF. The full variable domain, in which reference TRBV5-1 and TRBJ2-3 provide the parts outside the CDR3, is KAGVTQTPRYLIKTRGQQVTLSCSPISGHRSVSWYQQTPGQGLQFLFEYFSETQRNKGNFPGRFSGRQFSNSRSEMNVSTLELGDSALYLCASSPLHGQGSTDTQYFGPGTRLTVL.

This clonotype was recorded a few times. This chain joins TRBV4-3 and TRBJ1-5; D unresolved. The germline V gene encodes CDR1 LGHNA and CDR2 YSLEER. The CDR3 has 17 residues. V lost 0 bases and J lost 0, with 12 bases in between. The CDR3 loop is CASSQDLADYSNQPQHF. Here the CDR3 DNA reads TGCGCCAGCAGCCAAGATTTGGCAGATTATAGCAATCAGCCCCAGCATTTT.

This clonotype was found a few times. The rearrangement uses TRBV10-2 and TRBJ2-3; no firm D call. The germline V gene has CDR1 WSHSY and CDR2 SAAADI. This CDR3 is built from 11 residues. The germline V and J ends were trimmed by 11 bases and 2 bases, with 8 bases remaining between them. CDR3 coding DNA: TGCGCCCAGCCGATCACAGATACGCAGTATTTT. It yields the protein CAQPITDTQYF.

The chain combines TRBV29-1 with TRBJ2-7, with D possibly TRBD1 on 6 matching bases. The CDR3 covers 16 residues. The germline gives CDR1 SQVTM, CDR2 ANQGSEA. V lost 0 bases and J lost 1, with 16 bases in between. The CDR3 DNA sequence: TGCAGCGTTGAAGATGTAAAACAGGGAACATCCTACGAGCAGTACTTC. Protein product: CSVEDVKQGTSYEQYF.

This clonotype was detected only a few times. The chain recombines TRBV7-8 with TRBJ2-2, with D possibly TRBD1 on 5 matching bases. This CDR3 region has 15 residues. Germline V gene data show CDR1 as SGHVS and CDR2 as FQNEAQ. Trimming cost V 4 bases and J 0 bases, with 9 bases left between them. The CDR3 sequence: CASSSRASNTGELFF. Written as DNA, the CDR3 is TGTGCCAGCAGCTCCAGGGCGTCGAACACCGGGGAGCTGTTTTTT.

This chain joins TRBV30 and TRBJ1-3; TRBD1 aligns across 11 bases. The CDR3 runs to 15 residues. The ends lost 2 bases at V and 8 bases at J; junction bases unmatched: 8. CDR1 is GTSNPN, CDR2 SVGIG, per germline (reference sequence). Here the CDR3 DNA reads TGTGCCTGGAGTTATGGACAGGGGGCCGGTGACACCATATATTTT. Translated, it gives CAWSYGQGAGDTIYF.

This clonotype came up a few times. The V and J genes are TRBV4-2 and TRBJ1-3; D possibly corresponds to TRBD1 (6 bases). There are 17 residues in the CDR3. V gave up 0 bases and J gave up 4 bases, with 16 bases separating them. Germline V gene lookup returns CDR1 LGHNA and CDR2 YNFKEQ. The CDR3 reads CASSQEEGGAYGNTIYF. The CDR3 DNA follows: TGTGCCAGCAGCCAAGAAGAAGGGGGGGCATACGGAAACACCATATATTTT.

The CDR3 DNA sequence: TGTGCCAGCAGTTCGGAGGGGCTGGAGAATGAGCAGTTCTTC. It codes for CASSSEGLENEQFF. This rearrangement joins TRBV5-5 to TRBJ2-1; possibly TRBD2 for D (6 bases). With 5 bases removed from V and 7 bases from J, the gap between germline ends came to 16 bases. Germline lookup yields CDR1 SGHKS and CDR2 YYEKEE (reference sequence). The CDR3 is made up of 14 amino acids.

This clonotype came up a few times. J is TRBJ2-2 and V is TRBV6-1; TRBD1 matches at 10 bases. The CDR3 contains 16 residues. Germline CDR1 is MNHNS and CDR2 is SASEGT. Trimming at V came to 5 bases and at J to 5 bases, leaving 8 bases not matched to a gene. The CDR3 region is CASSLEPGQGTGELFF. In DNA form, the CDR3 reads TGTGCCAGCAGTCTGGAGCCGGGACAGGGGACCGGGGAGCTGTTTTTT.

This clonotype was detected many times. The V call is TRBV12-3 or TRBV12-4, the J call TRBJ2-1; 8 bases agree with TRBD2. The V segment lost 7 bases and the J segment 10 bases; nucleotides outside the gene matches: 6. There are 12 residues in the CDR3. The CDR3 DNA reads TGTGCCAGCACCCCGGGGGGGCGAGAGCAGTTCTTC. It encodes CASTPGGREQFF.

This sequence joins TRBV6-5 and TRBJ2-2; possible D gene TRBD2, 6 bases. V gave up 4 bases and J gave up 4 bases, with 10 bases separating them. The CDR3 is 14 residues long. Per germline, CDR1 MNHEY and CDR2 SVGAGI. CDR3: CASSWPGVTGELFF. CDR3 nucleotides: TGTGCCAGCAGTTGGCCGGGGGTCACCGGGGAGCTGTTTTTT.

This chain links TRBV6-5 with TRBJ1-5, with D unresolved. CDR1 is MNHEY, CDR2 SVGAGI, per germline. V lost 0 bases, J lost 6 bases, and 6 bases lay in between. The CDR3 totals 13 residues. The CDR3 protein is CASSYSTRQPQHF. CDR3 in DNA: TGTGCCAGCAGTTACTCGACGCGTCAGCCCCAGCATTTT.

The chain employs TRBV12-3 or TRBV12-4 and TRBJ2-3, with D possibly matching TRBD1 (5 bases). The CDR3 is 14 amino acids. Between the trimmed V and J ends, which lost 7 bases and 0 bases, there was a span of 11 bases. The CDR3 coding sequence is TGTGCCAGCACCTGGGGCGGAAGCACAGATACGCAGTATTTT. This encodes CASTWGGSTDTQYF.

The chain is built from TRBV20-1 and TRBJ1-1; TRBD1 matches 8 bases. Unmatched junction bases numbered 11, after V lost 6 bases and J lost 11 bases. The CDR3 is 12 residues long. The germline V gene encodes CDR1 DFQATT and CDR2 SNEGSKA (reference sequence). CDR3 DNA: TGCAGTGCCTTCGACAGGGGAAGTTGGGCTTTCTTT. Translating gives CSAFDRGSWAFF.